This T cell receptor (beta chain) is from a study of OX40 agonist ivuxolimab in advanced cancers. Study as a whole: Patients receiving dose escalation had hepatocellular carcinoma, melanoma, renal cell or head and neck cancer. A mean age of around 60 years, range roughly 20 to 90, was recorded, and approximately 79% were male. Eligibility rules accepted prior anti-PD-1, anti-PD-L1 or anti-CTLA-4 therapy, and 40% to 50% had some. Whole-study findings and limits: Partial responders dosed at 0.1-3.0 mg/kg displayed clonal expansion ranking among the lowest.

A single count supports this clone. Its target is not known. Sequenced by immunoSEQ multiplex PCR; TCRdb stores in-frame clones only, minus some. The sample has 48,000 or so clones, roughly 86% seen once; the top ten hold over 1.5%. Looked up from germline, CDR1 is PRHDT and CDR2 is FYEKMQ (reference sequence). The ends were cut back, 3 bases at V and 7 bases at J, with 7 bases in the middle. CDR3 length: 13 amino acids. The sequence came from an adult with an advanced solid tumor such as melanoma, head and neck, liver or kidney cancer. The chain recombines TRBV13 with TRBJ1-6; D is unresolved. Sequencing used CD4+ or CD8+ T cells sorted from blood, obtained in a trial of the OX40 agonist ivuxolimab. The CDR3 reads CASSFGRNSPLHF. CDR3 DNA: TGTGCCAGCAGCTTCGGTAGAAATTCACCCCTCCACTTT.